This is a list of T cell receptor beta chains from one sample in a study of shared clonotypes between healthy human individuals. Measured with immunoSEQ multiplex PCR; TCRdb has only the in-frame clones, and not every one. The data contain roughly 2.5 million clones, around nine tenths of them singletons. The sequenced sample was naive CD4+ T cells sorted from blood. These receptors were taken from a man aged 18 to 30 in good health. The CDR3 runs from the conserved cysteine through the conserved F or W. D genes are given only for firm matches. Size is omitted from some rows. Given values are once, few, many or a class for expanded clones.

J gene: TRBJ1-5
D gene: NA
V gene: TRBV9
clone size: NA
CDR3 protein: CASSPDMFQPQHF
CDR3 DNA: TGTGCCAGCAGCCCCGACATGTTCCAGCCCCAGCATTTT

J gene: TRBJ2-2
D gene: TRBD2
V gene: TRBV18
clone size: NA
CDR3 protein: CASSPRAGGNTGELFF
CDR3 DNA: TGTGCCAGCTCACCAAGAGCGGGAGGGAACACCGGGGAGCTGTTTTTT

J gene: TRBJ1-5
D gene: NA
V gene: TRBV28
clone size: few
CDR3 protein: CASRDPGQPQHF
CDR3 DNA: TGTGCCAGCAGGGACCCTGGTCAGCCCCAGCATTTT

J gene: TRBJ2-2
D gene: TRBD1
V gene: TRBV27
clone size: NA
CDR3 protein: CASRHQKTPGTGTNTGELFF
CDR3 DNA: TGTGCCAGCAGACACCAGAAAACCCCCGGGACAGGGACAAACACCGGGGAGCTGTTTTTT

J gene: TRBJ1-2
D gene: NA
V gene: TRBV6-5
clone size: NA
CDR3 protein: CASTGPNYGYTF
CDR3 DNA: TGTGCCAGCACGGGGCCCAACTATGGCTACACCTTC

J gene: TRBJ1-1
D gene: NA
V gene: TRBV28
clone size: NA
CDR3 protein: CASSAGLGTEAFF
CDR3 DNA: TGTGCCAGCAGTGCCGGTTTGGGCACTGAAGCTTTCTTT

J gene: TRBJ1-2
D gene: TRBD1
V gene: TRBV4-3
clone size: NA
CDR3 protein: CASSRTGVQSYGYTF
CDR3 DNA: TGCGCCAGCAGCCGGACAGGGGTACAATCCTATGGCTACACCTTC

J gene: TRBJ2-7
D gene: NA
V gene: TRBV6-1
clone size: NA
CDR3 protein: CASRGPSEQYF
CDR3 DNA: TGTGCCAGCCGGGGACCTTCCGAGCAGTACTTC

J gene: TRBJ2-3
D gene: TRBD1
V gene: TRBV6-1
clone size: once
CDR3 protein: CASRPGQGRTDTQYF
CDR3 DNA: TGTGCCAGCAGACCGGGACAGGGAAGGACAGATACGCAGTATTTT

J gene: TRBJ2-3
D gene: TRBD2
V gene: TRBV6-5
clone size: NA
CDR3 protein: CASSSSGTSKYF
CDR3 DNA: TGTGCCAGCTCCAGCTCCGGGACTAGCAAATATTTT

J gene: TRBJ2-7
D gene: TRBD1
V gene: TRBV7-6
clone size: NA
CDR3 protein: CASRKDRGAYEQYF
CDR3 DNA: TGTGCCAGCAGGAAGGACAGGGGGGCCTACGAGCAGTACTTC

J gene: TRBJ1-2
D gene: NA
V gene: TRBV20-1
clone size: NA
CDR3 protein: CSAGRGGYTF
CDR3 DNA: TGCAGTGCAGGCCGCGGTGGCTACACCTTC

J gene: TRBJ2-1
D gene: NA
V gene: TRBV7-3
clone size: NA
CDR3 protein: CASSLGRGKAYNEQFF
CDR3 DNA: TGTGCCAGCAGCTTAGGGAGGGGGAAGGCCTACAATGAGCAGTTCTTC

J gene: TRBJ2-1
D gene: NA
V gene: TRBV6-5
clone size: NA
CDR3 protein: CASSPYGSSYNEQFF
CDR3 DNA: TGTGCCAGCAGTCCCTACGGGAGCTCCTACAATGAGCAGTTCTTC

J gene: TRBJ1-3
D gene: TRBD1
V gene: TRBV7-9
clone size: once
CDR3 protein: CASSPGTVGNTIYF
CDR3 DNA: TGTGCCAGCAGCCCTGGGACAGTCGGAAACACCATATATTTT

J gene: TRBJ1-3
D gene: NA
V gene: TRBV5-8
clone size: NA
CDR3 protein: CASSPSGAGNTIYF
CDR3 DNA: TGTGCCAGCAGCCCCTCCGGAGCCGGAAACACCATATATTTT

J gene: TRBJ2-7
D gene: TRBD1
V gene: TRBV2
clone size: once
CDR3 protein: CASSRDRGRVYEQYF
CDR3 DNA: TGTGCCAGCAGTAGAGACAGGGGTCGAGTCTACGAGCAGTACTTC

J gene: TRBJ2-3
D gene: NA
V gene: TRBV7-8
clone size: NA
CDR3 protein: CASSSHGGDADTQYF
CDR3 DNA: TGTGCCAGCAGCTCCCACGGGGGTGATGCAGATACGCAGTATTTT

J gene: TRBJ1-1
D gene: NA
V gene: TRBV6-5
clone size: NA
CDR3 protein: CASSYSKRALTEAFF
CDR3 DNA: TGTGCCAGCAGTTACTCGAAACGGGCGCTCACTGAAGCTTTCTTT

J gene: TRBJ2-7
D gene: TRBD2
V gene: TRBV6-5
clone size: NA
CDR3 protein: CASRILADSYEQYF
CDR3 DNA: TGTGCCAGCAGAATACTAGCGGACTCCTACGAGCAGTACTTC

J gene: TRBJ2-3
D gene: TRBD1
V gene: TRBV25-1
clone size: NA
CDR3 protein: CASSPPGQGTDTQYF
CDR3 DNA: TGTGCCAGCAGTCCTCCGGGACAGGGTACAGATACGCAGTATTTT

J gene: TRBJ1-4
D gene: TRBD1
V gene: TRBV15
clone size: NA
CDR3 protein: CATSRSTGGSSTNEKLFF
CDR3 DNA: TGTGCCACCAGCAGGTCGACAGGGGGCTCGTCGACTAATGAAAAACTGTTTTTT

J gene: TRBJ2-3
D gene: NA
V gene: TRBV5-1
clone size: NA
CDR3 protein: CASSLTASPTDTQYF
CDR3 DNA: TGCGCCAGCAGCTTGACGGCTAGCCCCACAGATACGCAGTATTTT

J gene: TRBJ2-7
D gene: TRBD2
V gene: TRBV5-1
clone size: NA
CDR3 protein: CASSLAGLAGHEQYF
CDR3 DNA: TGCGCCAGCAGCTTGGCGGGACTAGCGGGCCACGAGCAGTACTTC

J gene: TRBJ1-6
D gene: NA
V gene: TRBV6-1
clone size: NA
CDR3 protein: CASSDSLGQINSPLHF
CDR3 DNA: TGTGCCAGCAGTGATTCCCTGGGACAAATAAATTCACCCCTCCACTTT

J gene: TRBJ1-1
D gene: TRBD1
V gene: TRBV25-1
clone size: NA
CDR3 protein: CASSEGDRYTEAFF
CDR3 DNA: TGTGCCAGCAGTGAAGGGGACAGGTACACTGAAGCTTTCTTT

J gene: TRBJ1-4
D gene: NA
V gene: TRBV6-7
clone size: NA
CDR3 protein: CASSYILNEKLFF
CDR3 DNA: TGTGCCAGCAGCTACATCCTTAATGAAAAACTGTTTTTT

J gene: TRBJ1-2
D gene: TRBD1
V gene: TRBV28
clone size: NA
CDR3 protein: CASSFRTGGRGYTF
CDR3 DNA: TGTGCCAGCAGTTTCCGGACAGGGGGTCGGGGCTACACCTTC

J gene: TRBJ2-7
D gene: TRBD1
V gene: TRBV19
clone size: NA
CDR3 protein: CASSRGQGVSYEQYF
CDR3 DNA: TGTGCCAGTAGTAGGGGACAGGGGGTCTCCTACGAGCAGTACTTC

J gene: TRBJ1-2
D gene: NA
V gene: TRBV7-2
clone size: NA
CDR3 protein: CASSLAPNRPNYGYTF
CDR3 DNA: TGTGCCAGCAGCTTAGCCCCGAACAGGCCTAACTATGGCTACACCTTC

J gene: TRBJ2-7
D gene: NA
V gene: TRBV2
clone size: NA
CDR3 protein: CASSEGLRYEQYF
CDR3 DNA: TGTGCCAGCAGTGAAGGGCTTAGGTACGAGCAGTACTTC

J gene: TRBJ1-2
D gene: TRBD1
V gene: TRBV7-8
clone size: NA
CDR3 protein: CASSPRDRVGYGYTF
CDR3 DNA: TGTGCCAGCAGCCCAAGGGACAGGGTCGGCTATGGCTACACCTTC

J gene: TRBJ2-1
D gene: NA
V gene: TRBV30
clone size: NA
CDR3 protein: CAWSVMEGAGEQFF
CDR3 DNA: TGTGCCTGGAGTGTTATGGAGGGGGCGGGGGAGCAGTTCTTC

J gene: TRBJ1-3
D gene: TRBD1
V gene: TRBV5-1
clone size: NA
CDR3 protein: CASSSGWTGAGNTIYF
CDR3 DNA: TGCGCCAGCAGCTCTGGCTGGACAGGGGCGGGAAACACCATATATTTT

J gene: TRBJ1-4
D gene: TRBD1
V gene: TRBV19
clone size: NA
CDR3 protein: CASREAGTGDPKLFF
CDR3 DNA: TGTGCCAGTAGAGAGGCCGGGACAGGGGATCCAAAACTGTTTTTT

J gene: TRBJ1-5
D gene: NA
V gene: TRBV5-1
clone size: NA
CDR3 protein: CASSLEAGRAQPQHF
CDR3 DNA: TGCGCCAGCAGCTTGGAGGCAGGGAGGGCTCAGCCCCAGCATTTT

J gene: TRBJ1-1
D gene: TRBD1
V gene: TRBV10-3
clone size: few
CDR3 protein: CATDRGTGAFF
CDR3 DNA: TGTGCCACCGACAGGGGAACCGGGGCTTTCTTT

J gene: TRBJ2-1
D gene: NA
V gene: TRBV15
clone size: NA
CDR3 protein: CATSREILGRALNEQFF
CDR3 DNA: TGTGCCACCAGCAGAGAAATACTGGGACGGGCCCTCAATGAGCAGTTCTTC

J gene: TRBJ1-5
D gene: NA
V gene: TRBV5-1
clone size: once
CDR3 protein: CASSLEGLGQPQHF
CDR3 DNA: TGCGCCAGCAGCTTGGAAGGCCTGGGTCAGCCCCAGCATTTT

J gene: TRBJ2-3
D gene: NA
V gene: TRBV5-1
clone size: NA
CDR3 protein: CASSFGTGTTDTQYF
CDR3 DNA: TGCGCCAGCAGCTTCGGAACGGGGACGACAGATACGCAGTATTTT

J gene: TRBJ1-4
D gene: TRBD1
V gene: TRBV29-1
clone size: NA
CDR3 protein: CSVVDRGRTTNEKLFF
CDR3 DNA: TGCAGCGTTGTTGACAGGGGGCGGACAACTAATGAAAAACTGTTTTTT

J gene: TRBJ1-2
D gene: TRBD1
V gene: TRBV6-5
clone size: NA
CDR3 protein: CASRGSGGGGYGYTF
CDR3 DNA: TGTGCCAGCAGGGGGTCTGGAGGGGGCGGCTATGGCTACACCTTC

J gene: TRBJ1-3
D gene: TRBD1
V gene: TRBV6-1
clone size: NA
CDR3 protein: CASSDRGQGASGNTIYF
CDR3 DNA: TGTGCCAGCAGTGACCGGGGACAGGGGGCTTCGGGAAACACCATATATTTT

J gene: TRBJ2-1
D gene: NA
V gene: TRBV18
clone size: NA
CDR3 protein: CASSPPGRNEQFF
CDR3 DNA: TGTGCCAGCTCACCACCGGGAAGGAATGAGCAGTTCTTC

J gene: TRBJ2-7
D gene: NA
V gene: TRBV27
clone size: NA
CDR3 protein: CASGGRDKSYEQYF
CDR3 DNA: TGTGCCAGCGGAGGTAGGGACAAATCCTACGAGCAGTACTTC

J gene: TRBJ1-2
D gene: TRBD1
V gene: TRBV9
clone size: NA
CDR3 protein: CASSVGQGPYGYTF
CDR3 DNA: TGTGCCAGCAGCGTAGGACAGGGACCCTATGGCTACACCTTC

J gene: TRBJ2-7
D gene: TRBD1
V gene: TRBV27
clone size: NA
CDR3 protein: CASRKGQGAYEQYF
CDR3 DNA: TGTGCCAGCAGGAAAGGACAGGGGGCCTACGAGCAGTACTTC

J gene: TRBJ2-4
D gene: TRBD1
V gene: TRBV28
clone size: NA
CDR3 protein: CASSSEQGNIQYF
CDR3 DNA: TGTGCCAGCAGTTCTGAACAGGGGAACATTCAGTACTTC

J gene: TRBJ2-7
D gene: TRBD2
V gene: TRBV27
clone size: NA
CDR3 protein: CASSGRTSGRPASSYEQYF
CDR3 DNA: TGTGCCAGCAGTGGCCGGACTAGCGGGAGGCCTGCGAGCTCCTACGAGCAGTACTTC

J gene: TRBJ1-1
D gene: NA
V gene: TRBV10-1
clone size: few
CDR3 protein: CASSEGQNTEAFF
CDR3 DNA: TGCGCCAGCAGTGAGGGACAGAACACTGAAGCTTTCTTT

J gene: TRBJ1-1
D gene: NA
V gene: TRBV18
clone size: NA
CDR3 protein: CASSPTGDLNTEAFF
CDR3 DNA: TGTGCCAGCTCACCTACGGGGGATTTGAACACTGAAGCTTTCTTT

J gene: TRBJ2-7
D gene: NA
V gene: TRBV7-2
clone size: few
CDR3 protein: CASSLGSGSYEQYF
CDR3 DNA: TGTGCCAGCAGCTTAGGATCTGGATCCTACGAGCAGTACTTC

J gene: TRBJ2-5
D gene: TRBD2
V gene: TRBV11-2
clone size: NA
CDR3 protein: CASSLELLAGVQETQYF
CDR3 DNA: TGTGCCAGCAGCTTAGAACTACTAGCGGGGGTGCAAGAGACCCAGTACTTC